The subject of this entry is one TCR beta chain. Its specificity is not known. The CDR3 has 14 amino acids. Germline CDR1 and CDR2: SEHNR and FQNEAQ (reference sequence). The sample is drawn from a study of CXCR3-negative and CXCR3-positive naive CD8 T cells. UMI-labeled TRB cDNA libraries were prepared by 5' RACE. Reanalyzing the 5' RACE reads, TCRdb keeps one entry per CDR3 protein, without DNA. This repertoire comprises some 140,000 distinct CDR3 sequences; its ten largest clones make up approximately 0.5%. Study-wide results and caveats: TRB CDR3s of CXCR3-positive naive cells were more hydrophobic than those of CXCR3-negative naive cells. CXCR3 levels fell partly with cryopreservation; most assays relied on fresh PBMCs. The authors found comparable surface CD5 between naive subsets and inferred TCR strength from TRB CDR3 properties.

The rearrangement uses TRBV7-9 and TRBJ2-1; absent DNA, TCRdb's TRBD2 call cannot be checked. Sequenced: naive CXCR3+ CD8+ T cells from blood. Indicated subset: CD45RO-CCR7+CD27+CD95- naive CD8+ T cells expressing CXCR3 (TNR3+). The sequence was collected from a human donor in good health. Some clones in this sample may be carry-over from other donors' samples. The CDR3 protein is CASSLRLAGSEQFF.